These T cell receptor beta chains were read from a single sample in a study of beta chain features in type 1 diabetes. Clones were read by immunoSEQ multiplex PCR, and TCRdb kept only the in-frame ones, dropping some. The table has hundreds of thousands of clones, 10% to 15% seen once; the top ten hold 0.022%. Source material: naive CD4+ T cells from blood. All receptors derive from a man aged 18 to 30 with type 1 diabetes. The CDR3 runs from the conserved cysteine through the conserved F or W. Only part of the rows carry a size: once, few, many, or a class if the clone is expanded.

v_call	clone_size	j_call	cdr3_aa
TRBV4-1	few	TRBJ2-7	CASSQPDPNYEQYF
TRBV7-2	NA	TRBJ1-2	CASSLGMGQLYGYTF
TRBV4-1	few	TRBJ1-6	CASSPGQLISSYNSPLHF
TRBV5-1	NA	TRBJ1-1	CASSLHQENTEAFF
TRBV29-1	few	TRBJ1-1	CSVAGETEAFF
TRBV2	few	TRBJ2-2	CASSRTGELFF
TRBV29-1	few	TRBJ2-3	CSVAGGVTDTQYF
TRBV27	few	TRBJ2-7	CASSRATGGNEQYF
TRBV19	NA	TRBJ2-1	CASSYVGPTNEQFF
TRBV9	NA	TRBJ1-2	CASSPEDLGYGYTF
TRBV25-1	NA	TRBJ2-7	CASTPLDRFYEQYF
TRBV27	few	TRBJ2-6	CASSPEPGTDPSGANVLTF
TRBV9	few	TRBJ1-5	CASSVDGRDNQPQHF
TRBV11-1	NA	TRBJ1-1	CASSLLQGSEAFF
TRBV5-4	few	TRBJ2-1	CASSQDSANSNEQFF
TRBV25-1	few	TRBJ1-2	CASRDRSYGYTF
TRBV6-1	once	TRBJ1-2	CASSEPYGYTF
TRBV9	few	TRBJ2-5	CASSAGILAGQETQYF
TRBV7-2	NA	TRBJ2-1	CASSLTRGGRNEQFF
TRBV28	few	TRBJ2-6	CASSLLASGANVLTF
TRBV29-1	few	TRBJ2-1	CSVAAGTGHYNEQFF
TRBV5-4	NA	TRBJ1-1	CASSSADRNTEAFF
TRBV30	few	TRBJ1-4	CAWTDRGYEKLFF
TRBV18	once	TRBJ1-5	CASSPMDRGPGASQPQHF
TRBV6-6	NA	TRBJ2-1	CASSYGGTSQFF